The source of this T cell receptor beta chain is a study of radiation and T cells in renal cell carcinoma (dated by TCRdb to 2018 to 2021). As for the study more broadly: A total of 53 samples underwent TCR beta sequencing, made up of some 26 tumors and some 27 peripheral blood samples. In the roughly 49 samples combined, around 3.9 million unique CDR3 nucleotide sequences were found, encoding some 2,500,000 unique CDR3 amino acid sequences.

This specimen's time point label, interpreted: tumor resected at nephrectomy. This specimen's treatment or condition label, per the study, means: treatment-naive control, cytoreductive nephrectomy. The control tumors were taken from treatment-naive renal cell carcinoma patients who had cytoreductive nephrectomy with no earlier radiation. Renal cell carcinoma with clear cell pathology was present in all patients. Control tumors used for TCR sequencing were obtained from a handful of females and eleven to twelve males (median age about 50 years, range roughly 35 to 85) and were resected from about 2010 to 2014. Tumors were mechanically dissociated, digested with collagenase/hyaluronidase at 37 °C, processed in gentleMACS C tubes, and stored in liquid nitrogen. Genomic DNA for TCR sequencing was prepared using the QIAamp DNA Blood Mini Kit (Qiagen). Only samples passing all quality control checks were included in the analyses.

Overall study results and their limits: Irradiated tumors showed higher TCR clonality than controls, with the top 100 clonotypes averaging around 54% of the repertoire versus about 45% in nephrectomy-only tumors. Because only small tumor regions of approximately 1 g were available, intratumoral heterogeneity was not captured. The single-armed trial design could not address effects of radiation dose or scheduling on the TCR repertoire. Compared with control tumors, irradiated tumors had a greater number of dominant CDR3 motifs, and those motifs took up a bigger portion of the repertoire.

This clone came up a few times. Its specific antigen is unknown. No quality values exist for individual bases; no much larger clone is one base distant. Following the manufacturer's recommendations, the immunoSEQ kit was used to generate TCR beta libraries from genomic DNA. For library preparation, a first multiplex PCR was performed with proprietary primers, followed by a second PCR in which unique barcodes were added, and bead cleanups were performed after each round. Each sample batch included a kit-provided positive control reaction and a negative control reaction. The final libraries were assessed on an Agilent 4200 TapeStation D1000 ScreenTape, pooled by volume, and quantified by qPCR. Sequencing was performed on an Illumina NextSeq500 using a MidOutput 150-cycle cartridge, with 156 Read1 cycles, 15 Index1 cycles, and the kit custom primers. The pooled library was loaded at roughly 1 pM with an approximately 21% PhiX control spike-in. From the authors' description of their analysis: The vendor-processed data were analyzed in R, and a clonotype was defined as all T cells that share the same CDR3 nucleotide sequence. In the clone abundance analyses, frequencies were normalized to the 10,000 most abundant clones in each sample. Public T cell clones, which averaged fewer than five per sample, were excluded before analysis. Dominant motif analysis used ImmunoMap with the PAM10 matrix, gap penalty 30 and homology threshold 0.3; motifs with cumulative frequency at least 0.01 counted as dominant. TCRdb obtained this table from immuneACCESS and retained in-frame rearrangements with V and J assigned. These tables miss some clones; where compared with another copy, unresolved V genes account for less than half of the shortfall, and the remainder is unexplained. V and J calls and clone size are given by that table; D and trimming were obtained from the DNA. Counted in this sample were some 4,000 clones; about 70% of them appeared once. The ten most abundant clones make up roughly 7.7% of the sample.

The CDR3 measures 15 amino acids from cysteine to phenylalanine. The entry retains the CDR3 DNA only, 45 bases that are in frame from base 1. The V and J ends are trimmed by 3 bases and 3 bases, leaving 15 bases between them. The germline V gene encodes CDR1 MGHRA and CDR2 YSYEKL. Here the chain combines TRBV4-1 and TRBJ2-7, with the D assignment possibly TRBD1 or TRBD2, given 5 matching bases for each. The material was tumor tissue, obtained from a patient whose treatment was nephrectomy without radiotherapy. The receptor was derived from a man aged 50-60 years with renal cell carcinoma. The CDR3 amino acid sequence is: CASSQDTGAGYEQYF. The nucleotides read TGCGCCAGCAGCCAGGACACCGGGGCAGGCTACGAGCAGTACTTC.